This T cell receptor (beta chain) was observed in a study of CD8 T cells in Susac syndrome. Overall study: Patients with Susac syndrome were therapy-naive, on corticosteroids, or on intravenous immunoglobulin alone at blood draw.

The CDR3 sequence is 13 residues long. CDR1 is KGHSH, CDR2 LQKENI, per germline. V dropped 5 bases and J dropped 4 bases, with 9 bases sitting between them. Findings of the study overall: The number of individuals included in the study's TCR sequencing and HLA analysis was acknowledged as relatively small. In Susac syndrome, CD4+ T cell repertoires lacked any clonal expansion.

Turning to this clonotype: Its antigen is as yet unknown.

After extraction with the RNeasy kit, about 0.45 to 1 ug of the RNA was reverse transcribed using random hexamers. Coverage of TCR beta CDR3 amplification by immunoSEQ multiplex PCR extended to 54 Vbeta and 13 Jbeta. One entry per CDR3 protein results from TCRdb running MiXCR on the immunoSEQ multiplex PCR reads. The sample carries some 110,000 distinct CDR3 sequences, 96% recorded once. The chain has TRBV18 and TRBJ1-5; D gene unclear. Sequenced material: CD4+ T cells from PBMCs. The receptor comes from a human donor with Susac syndrome. Written as DNA, the CDR3 is TGTGCCAGCTCAACCACCGCGAATCAGCCCCAGCATTTT. This codes for CASSTTANQPQHF.